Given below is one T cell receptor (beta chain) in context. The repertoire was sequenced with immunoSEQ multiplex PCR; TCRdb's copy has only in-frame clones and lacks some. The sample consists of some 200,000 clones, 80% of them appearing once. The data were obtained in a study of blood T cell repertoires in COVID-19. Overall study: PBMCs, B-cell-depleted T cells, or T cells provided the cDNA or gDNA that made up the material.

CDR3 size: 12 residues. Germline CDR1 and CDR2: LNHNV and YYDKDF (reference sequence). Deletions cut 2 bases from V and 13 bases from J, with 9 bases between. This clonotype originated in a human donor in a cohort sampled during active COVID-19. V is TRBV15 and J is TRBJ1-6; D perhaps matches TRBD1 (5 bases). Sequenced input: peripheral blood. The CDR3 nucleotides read TGTGCCACCAGCAGAACAGGTTCTCCCCTCCACTTT. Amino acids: CATSRTGSPLHF. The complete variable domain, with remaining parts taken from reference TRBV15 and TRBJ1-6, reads DAMVIQNPRYQVTQFGKPVTLSCSQTLNHNVMYWYQQKSSQAPKLLFHYYDKDFNNEADTPDNFQSRRPNTSFCFLDIRSPGLGDTAMYLCATSRTGSPLHFGNGTRLTVT.